These 19 T cell receptor beta chains were sequenced from one sample in a study of blood T cell repertoires in COVID-19. Clones were sequenced by immunoSEQ multiplex PCR, and TCRdb holds only the in-frame ones, with some missing. The sample shows a few hundred thousand clones, approximately 85% of them seen only once. Sequencing used peripheral blood. Receptors originate from a human donor with COVID-19, enrolled during active disease. The donor label of this sample is uncertain.

The genes are TRBV4-1 and TRBJ2-1, with a possible D match to TRBD1 (6 bases). Germline CDR1 and CDR2: MGHRA and YSYEKL. With 4 bases removed from V and 8 bases from J, the gap between germline ends came to 21 bases. This CDR3 region has 16 residues. CDR3 DNA sequence: TGCGCCAGCAGCCCCCTAGGCAGGGGAGATTATTATGAGCAGTTCTTC. As protein: CASSPLGRGDYYEQFF.

The chain has TRBV7-2 and TRBJ2-1; D gene uncertain. The CDR3 is 13 residues long. Trimming cost V 5 bases and J 2 bases, with 7 bases left between them. The germline CDR1 and CDR2 sequences are SGHTA and FQGNSA. CDR3 DNA sequence: TGTGCCAGCAGCCCATTCACCTACAATGAGCAGTTCTTC. This sequence encodes CASSPFTYNEQFF.

This sequence joins TRBV30 and TRBJ2-2; D is perhaps TRBD2 (7 bases). V lost 4 bases and J lost 6, with 21 bases in between. The CDR3 has 16 amino acids. CDR1 and CDR2 from the germline V gene are GTSNPN and SVGIG (reference sequence). The chain's CDR3 is CAWTPGGLRGAGELFF. The CDR3, as DNA: TGTGCCTGGACCCCGGGGGGCCTAAGGGGGGCCGGGGAGCTGTTTTTT.

The CDR3 here is CAWSEGLAGAREQYF. The CDR3 DNA reads TGTGCCTGGAGTGAGGGACTAGCGGGAGCGAGGGAGCAGTACTTC. The V and J genes are TRBV30 and TRBJ2-5, with 14 bases matching TRBD2. This CDR3 region has 15 residues. Trimming cost V 1 base and J 11 bases; bases outside gene matches: 9. Germline CDR1 reads GTSNPN; CDR2 reads SVGIG (reference sequence).

The chain carries TRBV30 and TRBJ1-4; 8 bases match TRBD1. Germline loops: CDR1 GTSNPN, CDR2 SVGIG (reference sequence). The ends lost 5 bases at V and 9 bases at J; junction bases unmatched: 11. This CDR3 comprises 14 residues. CDR3 nucleotide sequence: TGTGCCTGGGGACCTGGACAGGGACTGAAAAAACTGTTTTTT. Translating it yields CAWGPGQGLKKLFF. The whole variable domain, remainder taken from reference TRBV30 and TRBJ1-4, is SQTIHQWPATLVQPVGSPLSLECTVEGTSNPNLYWYRQAAGRGLQLLFYSVGIGQISSEVPQNLSASRPQDRQFILSSKKLLLSDSGFYLCAWGPGQGLKKLFFGSGTQLSVL.

J is TRBJ1-1 and V is TRBV28; 10 bases map to TRBD1. This CDR3 comprises 14 residues. Germline assignment: CDR1 MDHEN and CDR2 SYDVKM. V lost 5 bases and J lost 7; bases outside the gene matches: 7. CDR3 loop: CASSGTGVLFEAFF. Written as DNA, the CDR3 is TGTGCCAGCAGTGGGACAGGGGTTCTGTTTGAAGCTTTCTTT. The whole variable domain, remainder taken from reference TRBV28 and TRBJ1-1, is DVKVTQSSRYLVKRTGEKVFLECVQDMDHENMFWYRQDPGLGLRLIYFSYDVKMKEKGDIPEGYSVSREKKERFSLILESASTNQTSMYLCASSGTGVLFEAFFGQGTRLTVV.

V gene TRBV7-3 combines with J gene TRBJ1-6; D possibly corresponds to TRBD1 (6 bases). In germline, CDR1 is SGHTA, CDR2 FQGTGA. V dropped 5 bases and J dropped 7 bases, with 12 bases sitting between them. The CDR3 loop spans 14 amino acids. CDR3 nucleotide sequence: TGTGCCAGCAGCGAACAGGGTCTGAATTCACCCCTCCACTTT. It is translated as CASSEQGLNSPLHF.

This clone has more than one count but fewer than ten. The genes are TRBV6-5 and TRBJ1-2, with 8 bases lining up with TRBD1. Germline V gene lookup returns CDR1 MNHEY and CDR2 SVGAGI. The CDR3 extends over 14 amino acids. The trim removed 10 bases at V and 2 bases at J, leaving 9 bases unmatched. The CDR3: CATSQGAENYGYTF. The CDR3 region has the DNA TGTGCCACCTCGCAGGGGGCAGAAAACTATGGCTACACCTTC.

The DNA of the CDR3 is TGTGCCACCAGCAGAGATGCGGGGCATCCTTCGACCCAGTACTTC. It encodes CATSRDAGHPSTQYF. The chain uses TRBV15 and TRBJ2-5; perhaps TRBD2 as D (6 bases). The V and J ends lost 0 bases and 7 bases respectively, with 15 bases between them. Germline V CDR1 and CDR2: LNHNV, YYDKDF (reference sequence). CDR3 length: 15 residues.

This clone was seen just once. The V call is TRBV6-5, the J call TRBJ2-7; D perhaps matches TRBD2 (6 bases). Per the germline V gene, CDR1 is MNHEY and CDR2 is SVGAGI. The CDR3 is made up of 15 amino acids. V was trimmed by 0 bases and J by 0 bases, leaving 9 bases between them. In nucleotides, the CDR3 is TGTGCCAGCAGTTACTCGGGGGGAGTCTCCTACGAGCAGTACTTC. As protein: CASSYSGGVSYEQYF.

This clone showed up just once. The chain joins TRBV19 to TRBJ2-5, with a weak D call TRBD2 (5 bases). Looked up from germline, CDR1 is LNHDA and CDR2 is SQIVND (reference sequence). Trimming shortened V by 10 bases and J by 1 base, and 16 bases separated the two germline ends. This CDR3 comprises 14 residues. CDR3 protein: CATNPDGIQETQYF. The DNA for the CDR3 is TGTGCCACCAACCCCGACGGGATCCAAGAGACCCAGTACTTC.

The chain couples TRBV10-3 to TRBJ1-6, with 10 bases lining up with TRBD1. The CDR3 has 17 residues. Trimming took 6 bases from V and 7 from J; bases not matched to a gene: 12. Germline loops: CDR1 ENHRY, CDR2 SYGVKD. The CDR3 region is CAIRAAGGDRGNSPLHF. The CDR3 region has the DNA TGTGCCATCAGAGCAGCCGGGGGGGACAGGGGAAATTCACCCCTCCACTTT.

V is TRBV6-5 and J is TRBJ1-2; D is undetermined. The CDR3 sequence is 13 residues long. V lost 2 bases and J lost 6, with 10 bases in between. In germline, CDR1 is MNHEY, CDR2 SVGAGI. The CDR3 region has the DNA TGTGCCAGCAGTTACCACAGAACTGATGGCTACACCTTC. It translates to CASSYHRTDGYTF.

This clone is a singleton in its sample. This chain connects TRBV28 to TRBJ1-3; 8 bases are a match to TRBD1. CDR3 size: 15 residues. The germline V gene encodes CDR1 MDHEN and CDR2 SYDVKM. The V gene end was trimmed by 5 bases and the J gene end by 2 bases; junction bases not matched to a gene: 5. The CDR3 sequence: CASSLPTGAGNTIYF. The DNA for the CDR3 is TGTGCCAGCAGTCTACCGACAGGGGCTGGAAACACCATATATTTT.

V usage is TRBV5-1 and J usage is TRBJ2-5; TRBD2 aligns across 14 bases. There are 15 residues in the CDR3. Trimming at V came to 4 bases and at J to 7 bases, leaving 6 bases not matched to a gene. Germline CDR1 is SGHRS and CDR2 is YFSETQ. The CDR3 spells CASSPGLAGEGTQYF. Here the CDR3 DNA reads TGCGCCAGCAGCCCGGGACTAGCGGGAGAGGGGACCCAGTACTTC.

The chain links TRBV7-8 to TRBJ2-5, with D perhaps TRBD1 (5 bases). Looked up from germline, CDR1 is SGHVS and CDR2 is FQNEAQ. V was pared by 3 bases and J by 3 bases, with 11 bases between. The length of the CDR3 is 14 residues. The CDR3 DNA reads TGTGCCAGCAGCTTTAATCCAGGGAAAGAGACCCAGTACTTC. This gives the protein CASSFNPGKETQYF.

CDR3 protein: CANPGQGGNEQFF. The DNA of the CDR3 is TGTGCCAACCCGGGACAGGGGGGCAATGAGCAGTTCTTC. The chain recombines TRBV28 with TRBJ2-1; 11 positions match TRBD1. The length of the CDR3 is 13 residues. Per germline, CDR1 MDHEN and CDR2 SYDVKM. Trimming took 10 bases from V and 6 from J; bases not matched to a gene: 5.

This clone appeared once. CDR3 DNA: TGTGCCAGCAGCCTCGGGGAGGTAAACACTGAAGCTTTCTTT. As protein: CASSLGEVNTEAFF. The V call is TRBV28, the J call TRBJ1-1; D is unclear. The CDR3 runs to 14 residues. V gave up 6 bases and J gave up 2 bases, with 13 bases separating them. The germline V gene encodes CDR1 MDHEN and CDR2 SYDVKM.

The chain couples TRBV29-1 to TRBJ2-2; 12 bases are shared with TRBD2. This CDR3 is 14 amino acids long. The junction had 0 bases not matched to a gene; V was cut back by 4 bases and J by 3 bases. Per the germline V gene, CDR1 is SQVTM and CDR2 is ANQGSEA. The CDR3 protein is CSVGLAGDTGELFF. CDR3 sequence (DNA): TGCAGCGTTGGACTAGCGGGAGACACCGGGGAGCTGTTTTTT.